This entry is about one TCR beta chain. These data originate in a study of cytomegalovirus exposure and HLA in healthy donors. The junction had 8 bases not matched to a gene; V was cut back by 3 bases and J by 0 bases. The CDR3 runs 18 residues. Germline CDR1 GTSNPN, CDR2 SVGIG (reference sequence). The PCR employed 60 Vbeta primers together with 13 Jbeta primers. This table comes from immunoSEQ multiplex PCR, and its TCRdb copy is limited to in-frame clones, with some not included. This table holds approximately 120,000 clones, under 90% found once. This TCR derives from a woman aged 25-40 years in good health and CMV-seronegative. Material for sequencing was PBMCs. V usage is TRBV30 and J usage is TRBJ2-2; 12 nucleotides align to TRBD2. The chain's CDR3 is CAWRDLLAGGTNTGELFF. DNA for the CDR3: TGTGCCTGGAGGGACCTACTAGCGGGAGGAACGAACACCGGGGAGCTGTTTTTT. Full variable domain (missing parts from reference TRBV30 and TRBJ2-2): SQTIHQWPATLVQPVGSPLSLECTVEGTSNPNLYWYRQAAGRGLQLLFYSVGIGQISSEVPQNLSASRPQDRQFILSSKKLLLSDSGFYLCAWRDLLAGGTNTGELFFGEGSRLTVL.